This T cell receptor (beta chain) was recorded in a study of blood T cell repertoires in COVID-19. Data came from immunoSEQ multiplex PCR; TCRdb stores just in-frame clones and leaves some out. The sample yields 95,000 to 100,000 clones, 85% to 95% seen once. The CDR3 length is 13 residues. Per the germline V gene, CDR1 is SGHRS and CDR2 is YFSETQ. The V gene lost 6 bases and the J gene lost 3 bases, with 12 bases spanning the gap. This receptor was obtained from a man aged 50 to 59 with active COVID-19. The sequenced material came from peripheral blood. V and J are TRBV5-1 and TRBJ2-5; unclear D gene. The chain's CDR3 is CASTNPREETQYF. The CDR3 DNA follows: TGCGCCAGCACCAACCCAAGAGAAGAGACCCAGTACTTC.